A selection of T cell receptor beta chains follows, all from one sample in a study of OX40 agonist ivuxolimab in advanced cancers. Profiling relied on immunoSEQ multiplex PCR, and the TCRdb table lists in-frame clones only, not all of them. The repertoire holds tens of thousands of clones, around 76% seen once, with about a fifth in the top ten. Sample: CD4+ or CD8+ T cells sorted from blood, taken in a trial of the OX40 agonist ivuxolimab. Receptor source: an adult with an advanced solid tumor such as melanoma, head and neck, liver or kidney cancer. CDR3s include the opening cysteine and the closing phenylalanine or tryptophan. The D gene is left open where the match is weak. Only some rows state a clone size, as once, few, many or a class for expanded clones.

CDR3nt: TGTGCCATCAGCCTGACGGGGGGCATTGAAGCTTTCTTT
CDR3aa: CAISLTGGIEAFF
abundance: NA
d_gene: NA
j_gene: TRBJ1-1
v_gene: TRBV10-3

CDR3nt: TGTGCCAGCAGTTACTCGGAAGGGAATCAGCCCCAGCATTTT
CDR3aa: CASSYSEGNQPQHF
abundance: NA
d_gene: NA
j_gene: TRBJ1-5
v_gene: TRBV6-6

CDR3nt: TGTGCCAGCAGTGAGTGGTTGGAGCAGTACTTC
CDR3aa: CASSEWLEQYF
abundance: NA
d_gene: NA
j_gene: TRBJ2-7
v_gene: TRBV6-5

CDR3nt: TGTGCCAGCAGCTTTCGGACGGGGAAGGGCCGAGCTGGGGCCAACGTCCTGACTTTC
CDR3aa: CASSFRTGKGRAGANVLTF
abundance: NA
d_gene: NA
j_gene: TRBJ2-6
v_gene: TRBV7-8

CDR3nt: TGCGCCAGCAGTGCCGGGACTAGCGGGAGGGGTGAGACCCAGTACTTC
CDR3aa: CASSAGTSGRGETQYF
abundance: NA
d_gene: TRBD2
j_gene: TRBJ2-5
v_gene: TRBV10-2

CDR3nt: TGTGCCAGCAGCACTACGGGACAGCATAATGAAAAACTGTTTTTT
CDR3aa: CASSTTGQHNEKLFF
abundance: NA
d_gene: TRBD1
j_gene: TRBJ1-4
v_gene: TRBV7-9

CDR3nt: TGTGCCAGCAGTTATTGGGAACAAAATCAGCCCCAGCATTTT
CDR3aa: CASSYWEQNQPQHF
abundance: NA
d_gene: NA
j_gene: TRBJ1-5
v_gene: TRBV6-5

CDR3nt: TGTGCCAGCAGCGACAACAGGGACAGCTCCTACGAGCAGTACTTC
CDR3aa: CASSDNRDSSYEQYF
abundance: few
d_gene: TRBD1
j_gene: TRBJ2-7
v_gene: TRBV9

CDR3nt: TGTGCCAGCAGCTACGCGGGGCCCACAGATACGCAGTATTTT
CDR3aa: CASSYAGPTDTQYF
abundance: NA
d_gene: NA
j_gene: TRBJ2-3
v_gene: TRBV7-3

CDR3nt: TGTGCCAGCAGTGAGTTGGGCAGGGGAGGGAACCCCGTCTATGGCTACACCTTC
CDR3aa: CASSELGRGGNPVYGYTF
abundance: NA
d_gene: NA
j_gene: TRBJ1-2
v_gene: TRBV2

CDR3nt: TGCGCCAGCAGCCAAGTCCAGGACAGTAACCCCCAAAGGAATTCACCCCTCCACTTT
CDR3aa: CASSQVQDSNPQRNSPLHF
abundance: NA
d_gene: NA
j_gene: TRBJ1-6
v_gene: TRBV4-3

CDR3nt: TGTGCCAGCATTAAACCACAGGGGCGGGAGCAGTACTTC
CDR3aa: CASIKPQGREQYF
abundance: NA
d_gene: TRBD1
j_gene: TRBJ2-7
v_gene: TRBV6-1

CDR3nt: TGTGCCAGCTCACCACCGAGAGTGGAGACCCAGTACTTC
CDR3aa: CASSPPRVETQYF
abundance: NA
d_gene: NA
j_gene: TRBJ2-5
v_gene: TRBV18

CDR3nt: TGCGCCAGCAGCCTCCTAGGGCCTAGCGGGGGAGGCACAGATACGCAGTATTTT
CDR3aa: CASSLLGPSGGGTDTQYF
abundance: NA
d_gene: TRBD2
j_gene: TRBJ2-3
v_gene: TRBV5-1

CDR3nt: TGTGCCAGCAATCCCGGGACAGGGGGCTCTGGGGCCAACGTCCTGACTTTC
CDR3aa: CASNPGTGGSGANVLTF
abundance: once
d_gene: TRBD1
j_gene: TRBJ2-6
v_gene: TRBV11-1

CDR3nt: TGTGCCAGCTCACCTCCAATGGATGAAAAACTGTTTTTT
CDR3aa: CASSPPMDEKLFF
abundance: NA
d_gene: NA
j_gene: TRBJ1-4
v_gene: TRBV18

CDR3nt: TGTGCCAGCAGGGGGACAGGGGAAAGGAGGGGCTACACCTTC
CDR3aa: CASRGTGERRGYTF
abundance: NA
d_gene: TRBD1
j_gene: TRBJ1-2
v_gene: TRBV6-5

CDR3nt: TGTGCCAGCAGTTTCGGGGCCAACCAGCCCCAGCATTTT
CDR3aa: CASSFGANQPQHF
abundance: NA
d_gene: NA
j_gene: TRBJ1-5
v_gene: TRBV27

CDR3nt: TGTGCCAGCAGTGCCAGGGGTACTGGAAACACCATATATTTT
CDR3aa: CASSARGTGNTIYF
abundance: NA
d_gene: NA
j_gene: TRBJ1-3
v_gene: TRBV25-1

CDR3nt: TGCGCCAGCAACCATGGACAGGGAGACGAGCAGTACTTC
CDR3aa: CASNHGQGDEQYF
abundance: NA
d_gene: TRBD1
j_gene: TRBJ2-7
v_gene: TRBV10-2

CDR3nt: TGTGCCAGCAGATCTTACAGCAATCAGCCCCAGCATTTT
CDR3aa: CASRSYSNQPQHF
abundance: NA
d_gene: NA
j_gene: TRBJ1-5
v_gene: TRBV28

CDR3nt: TGCGCCAGCAGCTTGGCCAGCTTTCGGGACAGGGGGTACGAGCAGTACTTC
CDR3aa: CASSLASFRDRGYEQYF
abundance: NA
d_gene: TRBD1
j_gene: TRBJ2-7
v_gene: TRBV5-1